This paragraph reports one TCR beta chain. Its target is unknown. This sample is part of a study of cytomegalovirus exposure and HLA in healthy donors. Points from the study as a whole: Most of the TCR beta V segments (in an earlier analysis) were productive either about 90% or about 30% of the time. Later analysis placed DRB1 highest and HLA-C lowest in TCR association rates, which differed by HLA locus.

The PCR had 60 Vbeta and 13 Jbeta primers. Some clones are missing from TCRdb's copy, which holds only in-frame ones; the method was immunoSEQ multiplex PCR. The sample includes under 150,000 clones, around four fifths of them seen just once. CDR1 is MNHEY and CDR2 is SMNVEV in the germline V gene (reference sequence). The CDR3 is made up of 15 amino acids. J lost 1 base, V lost 6 bases, and 5 bases had no gene match. The rearrangement links TRBV27 to TRBJ1-3; 8 positions match TRBD1. Sequenced: PBMCs. This TCR came from a human donor in good health. The CDR3 coding sequence is TGTGCCAGCAGCCCGACAGGGGCATCTGGAAACACCATATATTTT. As protein: CASSPTGASGNTIYF.